What follows are 13 T cell receptor beta chains derived from one specimen sequenced in a study of early T cells in non-severe SARS-CoV-2 infection. TCRdb re-derived calls from the 5' RACE reads in MiXCR, one entry per CDR3 protein. The sample holds about 50,000 distinct CDR3 sequences; 12% are singletons and the top ten take over 2%. This specimen was whole blood, taken at baseline. These receptors were obtained from an adult who was a healthcare worker with PCR-confirmed SARS-CoV-2 infection or an uninfected control (not recorded which).

V and J are TRBV19 and TRBJ2-2, with D tentatively TRBD1 (5 bases). This CDR3 contains 14 residues. V lost 3 bases and J 5 bases, leaving 10 bases between the germline ends. Per germline, CDR1 LNHDA and CDR2 SQIVND (reference sequence). The CDR3 DNA follows: TGTGCCAGTAGTATGGCAGGGCGGACCGGGGAGCTGTTTTTT. Translating gives CASSMAGRTGELFF.

V is TRBV28 and J is TRBJ2-7, with no clear D. Looked up from germline, CDR1 is MDHEN and CDR2 is SYDVKM. This CDR3 comprises 13 residues. The V and J ends lost 5 bases and 6 bases respectively, with 14 bases between them. CDR3 residues: CASSRDNRPEQYF. CDR3 DNA sequence: TGTGCCAGCAGTAGAGACAATCGCCCCGAGCAGTACTTC.

This clonotype occurred a few times. At one of its ends the junction is not consistent with the germline gene, which may arise from a read error. The chain recombines TRBV6-6 with TRBJ2-7; D is unclear. The germline V gene has CDR1 MNHNY and CDR2 SVGAGI (reference sequence). The CDR3 runs 12 residues. CDR3 in amino acids: CTSSTLYPEQYF. CDR3 DNA sequence: TGTACCAGCAGTACCCTTTACCCGGAGCAGTACTTC.

There are a few counts of this clonotype. This chain uses TRBV7-2 with TRBJ2-7; D gene uncertain. Trimming shortened V by 1 base and J by 5 bases, and 9 bases separated the two germline ends. The CDR3 runs to 13 residues. Per germline, CDR1 SGHTA and CDR2 FQGNSA. This chain's CDR3 is CASSLGDRDEQYF. The CDR3, as DNA: TGTGCCAGCAGCTTAGGGGATAGGGACGAGCAGTACTTC. Combining the CDR3 with reference TRBV7-2 and TRBJ2-7 gives the whole variable domain GAGVSQSPSNKVTEKGKDVELRCDPISGHTALYWYRQSLGQGLEFLIYFQGNSAPDKSGLPSDRFSAERTGGSVSTLTIQRTQQEDSAVYLCASSLGDRDEQYFGPGTRLTVT.

V is TRBV7-2 and J is TRBJ2-1; 8 nucleotides match TRBD2. Trimming took 6 bases from V and 9 from J; bases not matched to a gene: 10. CDR1 and CDR2 (germline): SGHTA, FQGNSA. This CDR3 is 14 amino acids long. As DNA, the CDR3 is TGTGCCAGCAGTCTCGGACTAGCTCGGGGTGAGCAGTTCTTC. Protein: CASSLGLARGEQFF.

This chain connects TRBV11-1 to TRBJ1-2, with a tentative D call TRBD1 (5 bases). Looked up from germline, CDR1 is SGHAT and CDR2 is FQDESV (reference sequence). This CDR3 has 13 residues. The germline V and J ends were trimmed by 5 bases and 7 bases, with 14 bases remaining between them. The CDR3: CASSRGEVPGYTF. CDR3 coding DNA: TGTGCCAGCAGCCGAGGGGAAGTTCCTGGCTACACCTTC.

V gene TRBV7-2 combines with J gene TRBJ2-7, with TRBD1 matching 7 bases. V lost 10 bases to trimming and J lost 5 bases; unmatched junction nucleotides: 11. This CDR3 is built from 13 residues. CDR1 is SGHTA and CDR2 is FQGNSA in the germline V gene. CDR3 in DNA: TGTGCCACATCCGGCCAGGGGGTACACGAGCAGTACTTC. Residues: CATSGQGVHEQYF.

This clonotype was observed a handful of times. Here the CDR3 reads CASSLLQGQGGEQYF. DNA for the CDR3: TGTGCCAGCAGCTTATTACAAGGCCAGGGTGGCGAGCAGTACTTC. J is TRBJ2-7 and V is TRBV11-2, with D possibly TRBD1 on 5 matching bases. Germline CDR1 reads SGHAT; CDR2 reads FQNNGV. The ends were cut back, 2 bases at V and 6 bases at J, with 17 bases in the middle. This CDR3 has 15 amino acids.

V and J are TRBV19 and TRBJ1-3; D uncertain. V lost 3 bases and J 0 bases, leaving 9 bases between the germline ends. Germline lookup yields CDR1 LNHDA and CDR2 SQIVND (reference sequence). CDR3 length: 15 amino acids. In DNA form, the CDR3 reads TGTGCCAGTAGTATCTTGGAGAGCTCTGGAAACACCATATATTTT. It translates to CASSILESSGNTIYF.

J is TRBJ1-1 and V is TRBV7-2; TRBD1 is a possible D gene (5 bases). V was clipped by 4 bases and J by 8 bases, with 14 bases between them. There are 13 residues in the CDR3. Germline CDR1 SGHTA, CDR2 FQGNSA. This CDR3 reads CASSSIGHPEAFF. The CDR3 region has the DNA TGTGCCAGCAGCTCGATAGGACATCCGGAAGCTTTCTTT.

The V call is TRBV7-9, the J call TRBJ1-6; D call uncertain. This CDR3 is built from 14 residues. Germline CDR1 and CDR2: SEHNR and FQNEAQ (reference sequence). V lost 1 base to trimming and J lost 5 bases, with 6 bases between them. The CDR3 DNA follows: TGTGCCAGCAGCTTAGAGAGTAATAATTCACCCCTCCACTTT. It yields the protein CASSLESNNSPLHF.

This clonotype was seen ten or more times. The CDR3 spells CASPSRATNEKLFF. DNA of the CDR3: TGTGCCAGCCCATCACGGGCAACTAATGAAAAACTGTTTTTT. The V call is TRBV4-2, the J call TRBJ1-4; no firm D call. The V end lost 8 bases, the J end lost 0 bases, and 10 bases lay between the germline ends. The germline V gene has CDR1 LGHNA and CDR2 YNFKEQ. The CDR3 contains 14 residues.

The chain combines TRBV6-1 with TRBJ1-2, with D possibly matching TRBD1 (5 bases). Germline CDR1 MNHNS, CDR2 SASEGT. This CDR3 is built from 13 residues. Trimming stripped 4 bases from V and 7 bases from J, with 13 bases between. Written as DNA, the CDR3 is TGTGCCAGCAGTGGAGGCAGGGTCCGTGGCTACACCTTC. Protein sequence: CASSGGRVRGYTF.